This TCR beta chain was sequenced for a study of cytomegalovirus exposure and HLA in healthy donors. PCR involved 60 Vbeta and 13 Jbeta primers. Profiled with immunoSEQ multiplex PCR; TCRdb holds only in-frame clones, not every one. The profile covers 150,000 to 200,000 clones, with over 70% appearing a single time and 2.5% to 3.5% taken by the ten largest. Comments on this clone: No antigen is known for it.

This CDR3 is 12 amino acids long. CDR1 and CDR2 (germline): SGHRS, YFSETQ. V was cut by 2 bases and J by 5 bases, with 8 bases left in between. General study points: A later analysis linked a missense variant in DCLRE1C to the trimming of TCR beta V and J genes. TCR association rates varied by HLA locus in a later analysis, with DRB1 highest and HLA-C lowest.

Input material: PBMCs. The rearrangement uses TRBV5-1 and TRBJ2-7, with TRBD1 as a possible D gene (5 bases). The receptor was derived from a woman aged 45-65 years in good health and CMV-seropositive. CDR3 sequence: CASSFLGDEQYF. The CDR3 nucleotides read TGCGCCAGCAGCTTTCTAGGGGACGAGCAGTACTTC.